This TCR beta chain is from a study of shared clonotypes between healthy human individuals (TCRdb year 2020). For context, the study as a whole: Three men and two women, aged 18 to 49 years, made up the cohort. For each donor, CD4 naive and CD4 memory were each given three plates, CD8 naive was given two plates, and CD8 memory was given one plate. Blood TCR repertoires of a handful of healthy adults were deeply sequenced to estimate repertoire size and the extent of clonotype sharing between individuals. To increase sequencing depth and limit assay-specific biases, different laboratories used diverse techniques to prepare libraries and sequence TCR repertoires. Each donor's leukapheresis produced roughly between roughly 0.9 and 9 billion PBMCs. General study outcomes and caveats: Compared with non-shared clonotypes, clonotypes shared by all four sorted-subset donors had higher generation probabilities. Naive subsets generally had larger estimated clonotype richness than memory subsets. The genetic and exposure-history diversity represented was limited by the small number of donors. Pairwise subsampling indicated that sequencing depth was expected to affect the degree of clonotype sharing among donors. Incomplete sequencing was indicated by rarefaction of sorted-subset datasets, despite the large sequencing depth. When several donors were compared, the shared fraction of clonotypes was 5% to 6.5% for naive CD4, 3.5% to 4% for naive CD8, more than 2% for memory CD4, and roughly 0.43% for memory CD8. Sampling was restricted to blood, and TCR repertoires in tissues likely differ from the TCR repertoires found in blood.

The donors were healthy, HIV-negative adults with no recently reported acute infections or vaccinations. Every donor was a Caucasian adult residing in Nashville, Tennessee, USA. Magnetic negative selection was used to enrich CD4+ T cells, after which naive cells were positively selected on CD45RA and the negative fraction became the memory subset. After blood collection by leukapheresis, PBMCs were isolated using Ficoll-Histopaque density gradient centrifugation and then cryopreserved in the vapor phase of liquid nitrogen. Analytical flow cytometry was used to check the purity and quantity of every magnetically sorted T cell population. Each sorted fraction had its genomic DNA isolated and then quantified by UV absorbance on a Nanodrop 2000c. Remarks on this clone: The antigen it binds to is not known. Nothing much larger sits one base from this clone, and base qualities are not available.

Using the deep immunoSEQ assay, TCR CDR3 regions were amplified from genomic DNA by multiplex PCR. Genomic DNA extracted from each cell subset was distributed evenly over all wells of several immunoSEQ 96-well plates, and each plate served as one replicate. For sorted subsets, approximately 210 ng of genomic DNA, equivalent to some 30,000 T cell genomes, went into each replicate PCR. Purified libraries were quantified with a Qubit 3.0 fluorometer, sized on a Bioanalyzer 2100, and re-quantified with the KAPA Library Quantification kit. Each immunoSEQ 96-well plate was sequenced on its own single-read 150-cycle Illumina NextSeq 550 flow cell. In the source study's methods: Because only junctional sequences without quality scores were contained in the immunoSEQ output, filtering matching that applied to full-length reads could not be performed. To assign V/J genes and CDR3, sequences were annotated using PyIR, a Python wrapper for IgBLAST v1.9, with IMGT germline references. Any read was removed if the V/J assignment was weak (E-value above 1e-6), the CDR3 was missing, or the read contained stop codons, out-of-frame junctions, or ambiguous translated residues. V3J clonotypes were defined as sequences sharing an identical inferred V gene, J gene, and CDR3 amino acid sequence. The percentage overlap between two repertoires was calculated by dividing the number of shared unique clonotypes by the size of the smaller repertoire. RTK rarefaction, the Chao1 estimator, and Recon v2.1 estimates of unobserved clonotypes were used to assess repertoire richness. Generation probabilities for all TCRbeta clonotypes obtained by the gDNA method from a handful of donors were computed using OLGA. Drawn from immuneACCESS, this table holds only the in-frame rearrangements with V and J called that TCRdb kept. Clones are partly lost; checked studies trace under half to an unresolved V gene and leave the rest unexplained. For V, J and clone size, that table is used; D and trimming come from the DNA. Within this sample are more than 900,000 clones, with about 84% of them counted one time only. 0.55% to 0.7% of the sample belongs to the ten largest clones.

Relative to germline, V is 0 bases shorter and J is 4 bases shorter, with 13 bases between their ends. The CDR1 and CDR2 encoded by the germline V gene (reference sequence) are MNHNY and SVGAGI. The CDR3 goes from the cysteine to the phenylalanine over 16 residues. CDR3 DNA only is kept here, 48 bases in frame from base 1. The rearrangement joined TRBV6-6 to TRBJ2-1; the D element could tentatively be TRBD1 or TRBD2, as 5 bases agree for each. The origin of this receptor is a young man in good health. Some clones in this sample may be carry-over from other donors' samples. Sequenced: memory CD4+ T cells from PBMCs. What this sample's cell subset or site label stands for: CD45RA-negative fraction. The base sequence is TGTGCCAGCAGTTACTCGTTAGGGACCCTTTACAATGAGCAGTTCTTC. It encodes CASSYSLGTLYNEQFF.